The 14 T cell receptor beta chains below were found in one sample sequenced in a study of T-cell memory formation after mild COVID-19. TCRdb used MiXCR to reprocess the 5' RACE reads, holding one entry per CDR3 protein. The sample consists of approximately 290,000 distinct CDR3 sequences, approximately 15% of them appearing once. Sample: PBMCs or a T cell subset sorted from them (not recorded which). These receptors originate from a young man who had mild COVID-19 (a few samples of this study predate the infection). Cell type and time point are not known.

This clonotype was seen more than once but under ten times. V is TRBV7-2 and J is TRBJ1-6; maybe TRBD1 (5 bases). Germline V CDR1 and CDR2: SGHTA, FQGNSA. This CDR3 has 15 residues. The V gene lost 5 bases and the J gene lost 10 bases, with 18 bases spanning the gap. The DNA of the CDR3 is TGTGCCAGCAGCGCGGGGCTGAGTGCGGGGTCACCCCTCCACTTT. Protein sequence: CASSAGLSAGSPLHF.

CDR3 DNA: TGTGCCAGCTCACGGACCGGGACAGGTGATGAGCAGTTCTTC. Amino acid sequence: CASSRTGTGDEQFF. The chain recombines TRBV18 with TRBJ2-1; 8 bases are a match to TRBD1. V trimming: 4 bases; J trimming: 8 bases; junction bases outside the gene matches: 7. Germline-derived CDR1 and CDR2 are KGHSH and LQKENI. CDR3 length equals 14 residues.

V and J are TRBV7-2 and TRBJ1-6; no reliable D call. The germline V gene encodes CDR1 SGHTA and CDR2 FQGNSA. The CDR3 loop spans 13 amino acids. Trimming removed 1 base from V and 14 bases from J, with 12 bases in between. This CDR3 reads CASSLVIFSALHF. CDR3 coding DNA: TGTGCCAGCAGCTTAGTTATCTTTAGCGCCCTCCACTTT.

This rearrangement joins TRBV2 to TRBJ2-7; 8 nucleotides align to TRBD2. Germline V lookup: CDR1 SNHLY, CDR2 FYNNEI. The CDR3 has 14 residues. Trimming took 6 bases from V and 6 from J; bases not matched to a gene: 10. The DNA for the CDR3 is TGTGCCAGCAGGATAGCGGGGAAGTTCGGCGAGCAGTACGTC. This sequence encodes CASRIAGKFGEQYV.

This clonotype was observed a handful of times. This rearrangement joins TRBV20-1 to TRBJ2-7; 10 bases line up with TRBD1. Unmatched junction bases numbered 4, after V lost 4 bases and J lost 1 base. CDR3 length equals 14 residues. Germline lookup yields CDR1 DFQATT and CDR2 SNEGSKA (reference sequence). The CDR3, as DNA: TGCAGTGCTACTACGGGACAGGGGTCCTACGAGCAGTACTTC. Protein: CSATTGQGSYEQYF.

This clonotype has ten or more counts. The rearrangement uses TRBV12-3 or TRBV12-4 and TRBJ2-3; D could derive from TRBD1 or TRBD2 (5 bases each). This CDR3 has 13 amino acids. With 3 bases removed from V and 4 bases from J, the gap between germline ends came to 8 bases. The CDR3 region is CASSFGAADTQYF. Here the CDR3 DNA reads TGTGCCAGCAGTTTCGGGGCTGCAGATACGCAGTATTTT.

In its sample, this clonotype was seen a few times. This chain uses TRBV7-2 with TRBJ2-1, with no clear D. Germline-derived CDR1 and CDR2 are SGHTA and FQGNSA. The CDR3 has 13 residues. V was shortened by 1 base and J by 9 bases, with 10 bases between the two germline ends. CDR3 sequence reads: CASSLESASEQFF. The CDR3 DNA reads as TGTGCCAGCAGCTTAGAGTCGGCGAGTGAGCAGTTCTTC.

The chain combines TRBV10-3 with TRBJ2-3; D uncertain. This CDR3 has 15 amino acids. Germline assignment: CDR1 ENHRY and CDR2 SYGVKD. The V and J ends lost 0 bases and 3 bases respectively, with 10 bases between them. The CDR3 nucleotides read TGTGCCATCAGTGAGTCTGTCCGAGCGACAGATACGCAGTATTTT. Its protein is CAISESVRATDTQYF.

The V gene is TRBV12-3 or TRBV12-4, the J gene TRBJ2-1; 8 bases line up with TRBD2. J lost 7 bases, V lost 6 bases, and 8 bases had no gene match. The CDR3 loop spans 14 amino acids. Written as DNA, the CDR3 is TGTGCCAGCAGCCGCAACGGGGGGGTTAATGAGCAGTTCTTC. Protein: CASSRNGGVNEQFF.

The genes are TRBV12-3 or TRBV12-4 and TRBJ2-5; no clear D gene. Trimming pared 6 bases from V and 2 bases from J, leaving 10 bases between. The CDR3 spans 13 residues. The CDR3, as DNA: TGTGCCAGCAGGGGATCAACACAAGAGACCCAGTACTTC. Its protein product is CASRGSTQETQYF.

This clonotype has more than one count but fewer than ten. The V and J genes are TRBV6-5 and TRBJ1-2; D is perhaps TRBD1 (6 bases). The CDR3 contains 17 residues. Germline CDR1 is MNHEY and CDR2 is SVGAGI. V was shortened by 7 bases and J by 5 bases, with 26 bases between the two germline ends. The CDR3 nucleotides are TGTGCCAGCACCCAGACCCACGGGACACCCAACGGGTATGGCTACACCTTC. Translation gives CASTQTHGTPNGYGYTF.

V usage is TRBV18 and J usage is TRBJ1-1; no reliable D call. The CDR3 totals 15 residues. V was shortened by 5 bases and J by 2 bases, with 15 bases between the two germline ends. Germline values: CDR1 KGHSH, CDR2 LQKENI. The CDR3 nucleotides read TGTGCCAGCTCATCCCGACCGTACACTAACACTGAAGCTTTCTTT. Amino acid sequence: CASSSRPYTNTEAFF.

This clonotype was observed a handful of times. The gene calls are TRBV5-1 and TRBJ1-4; 8 nucleotides match TRBD1. V gave up 2 bases and J gave up 7 bases; unmatched junction bases: 4. The CDR3 length is 14 residues. Germline V gene sequence: CDR1 SGHRS, CDR2 YFSETQ. The CDR3 loop is CASSFSGGGEKLFF. The CDR3 DNA reads as TGCGCCAGCAGCTTTTCAGGGGGCGGTGAAAAACTGTTTTTT.

This clonotype was seen a few times. This chain joins TRBV6-2 or TRBV6-3 and TRBJ2-7; the D gene is possibly TRBD1 (5 bases). Germline CDR1 MNHEY, CDR2 SVGEGT. The V end lost 4 bases, the J end lost 3 bases, and 13 bases lay between the germline ends. This CDR3 has 14 residues. CDR3 DNA: TGTGCCAGCAGTTTGCGCAGGGTCCTCTACGAGCAGTACTTC. Amino acids: CASSLRRVLYEQYF.